This passage covers 5 T cell receptor beta chains from one sample sequenced in a study of T cells in Graves' hyperthyroidism and ophthalmopathy (dated by TCRdb to about 2019). Library creation used multiplex PCR. Instrument on record: Illumina HiSeq 2000. The TCR beta CDR3 regions were amplified from the RNA transcripts. The first round of RT-PCR for the TCR CDR3 was performed with the HTBI primer set and the Qiagen OneStep RT-PCR kit. In-frame beta chains were kept once TCRdb had trimmed the public reads at Q25 with fastp and called clones with MiXCR. For every CDR3 protein sequence, its rows merge into one entry that carries the most common genes and DNA. This sample has about 410,000 distinct CDR3 sequences in its table, and roughly 14% of those were observed once. The biggest ten clones account for less than 15% of the sample. Source material: blood. Receptors were obtained from a man in his late teens or twenties with Graves' ophthalmopathy.

This clonotype was counted ten times or more. The V call is TRBV7-8, the J call TRBJ1-2; 7 nucleotides line up with TRBD1. CDR1 SGHVS and CDR2 FQNEAQ come from the germline V gene. The V and J ends lost 11 bases and 0 bases, in that order; junction bases with no gene match: 9. The CDR3 is 14 amino acids. The CDR3 spells CAVLGGSTNYGYTF. The CDR3 DNA follows: TGTGCCGTCTTAGGGGGCAGCACTAACTATGGCTACACCTTC.

Many counts were recorded for this clonotype. This chain connects TRBV7-2 to TRBJ2-5; TRBD2 matches at 12 bases. Trimming took 6 bases from V and 4 from J; bases not matched to a gene: 3. CDR1 SGHTA and CDR2 FQGNSA come from the germline V gene. This CDR3 comprises 14 residues. CDR3 sequence (DNA): TGTGCCAGCAGACGACTAGCGGGAGCAGAGACCCAGTACTTC. This sequence encodes CASRRLAGAETQYF.

This clonotype was picked up a small number of times. The chain has TRBV18 and TRBJ2-7, with TRBD2 matching 14 bases. The junction had 4 bases not matched to a gene; V was cut back by 4 bases and J by 2 bases. Germline V lookup: CDR1 KGHSH, CDR2 LQKENI. This CDR3 comprises 16 residues. The CDR3 region is CASSQGLAGEPYEQYF. CDR3 coding DNA: TGTGCCAGCTCACAGGGACTAGCGGGAGAGCCCTACGAGCAGTACTTC.

The chain couples TRBV20-1 to TRBJ2-1, with D unclear. The DNA end is a closer match to TRBJ2-7, so the J assignment may be wrong. The germline CDR1 and CDR2 sequences are DFQATT and SNEGSKA (reference sequence). The CDR3 is 10 amino acids. CDR3 in amino acids: CSAKGNEQYF. Written as DNA, the CDR3 is TGCAGTGCTAAAGGCAATGAGCAGTACTTC.

This clonotype has ten or more counts. The CDR3 sequence is CASRGGLGTEAFF. CDR3 bases: TGTGCCAGCAGGGGGGGACTCGGCACTGAAGCTTTCTTT. This chain links TRBV6-1 with TRBJ1-1, with TRBD1 as a possible D gene (5 bases). This CDR3 is built from 13 residues. The V gene lost 6 bases and the J gene lost 4 bases, with 12 bases spanning the gap. CDR1 MNHNS and CDR2 SASEGT come from the germline V gene.